This T cell receptor beta chain was found in a study of T cells in Graves' hyperthyroidism and ophthalmopathy. General observations from the study: Most thyroid clonotypes expanded above 0.001 appeared in blood too.

What was amplified from RNA transcripts were TCR beta CDR3 regions. First-round RT-PCR targeting the TCR CDR3 was performed with the HTBI primer set. TCRdb reprocessed the multiplex PCR reads with MiXCR, giving one entry per CDR3 protein. The table has about 300,000 distinct CDR3 sequences, roughly 19% seen once. Diagnoses used clinical symptoms, serum thyroxine and TRAb, thyroid ultrasound and orbital computed tomography. Germline CDR1 reads DFQATT; CDR2 reads SNEGSKA (reference sequence). The V gene lost 3 bases and the J gene lost 0 bases, with 12 bases spanning the gap. The CDR3 is 14 residues long. This clonotype was counted many times. Its antigen remains unidentified.

This clonotype originated in a man in his fifties with Graves' ophthalmopathy. The material sequenced was blood. The gene calls are TRBV20-1 and TRBJ2-7; D is possibly TRBD2 (5 bases). CDR3 in amino acids: CSASPPRVSYEQYF. As DNA, the CDR3 is TGCAGTGCTAGTCCCCCGCGGGTCTCCTACGAGCAGTACTTC.